The clone carrying this TCR beta chain has only a few counts. Its specificity is unknown. The sample belongs to a study of blood T cells in healthy people across ages. Study findings and constraints: Correlation between TCR beta diversity and naive T cell percentage was strong. Relative to aged donors, long-lived donors carried more naive CD4+ cells and displayed higher diversity.

CDR1 and CDR2 from the germline V gene are SQVTM and ANQGSEA. CDR3 length: 13 amino acids. V was clipped by 6 bases and J by 5 bases, with 16 bases between them. No fewer than 5.5 micrograms of total RNA were isolated from every sample. PCR was performed a second time for about 7 to 12 cycles using a sample-barcoded 5' primer and a J-beta primer mix. TCRdb called the 5' RACE reads again in MiXCR, with one record for every CDR3 protein. The table shows approximately 760,000 distinct CDR3 sequences, with roughly 25% occurring only once. This sample was shared with a second study, whose subject was T cells of mothers and their children.

This sequence originates from a boy aged 5 to 17 in good health. The chain carries TRBV29-1 and TRBJ1-1; the D gene is possibly TRBD1 (5 bases). Sequenced input: blood. For the CDR3, the DNA is TGCAGCGTGGCGCGGGGGATATTTACTGAAGCTTTCTTT. This sequence encodes CSVARGIFTEAFF.